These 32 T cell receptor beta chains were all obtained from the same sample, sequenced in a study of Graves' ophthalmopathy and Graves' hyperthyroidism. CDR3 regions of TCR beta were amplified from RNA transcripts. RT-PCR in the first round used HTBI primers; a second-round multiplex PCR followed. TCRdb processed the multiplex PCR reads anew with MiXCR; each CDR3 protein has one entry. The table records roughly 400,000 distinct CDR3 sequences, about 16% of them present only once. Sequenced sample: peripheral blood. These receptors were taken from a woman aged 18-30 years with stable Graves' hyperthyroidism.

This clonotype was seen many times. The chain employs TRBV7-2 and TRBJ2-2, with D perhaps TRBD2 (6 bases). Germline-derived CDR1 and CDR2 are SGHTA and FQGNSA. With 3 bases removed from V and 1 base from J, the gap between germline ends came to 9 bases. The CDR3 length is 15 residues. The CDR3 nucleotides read TGTGCCAGCAGCTTGGCGGGGCAGAACACCGGGGAGCTGTTTTTT. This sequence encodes CASSLAGQNTGELFF.

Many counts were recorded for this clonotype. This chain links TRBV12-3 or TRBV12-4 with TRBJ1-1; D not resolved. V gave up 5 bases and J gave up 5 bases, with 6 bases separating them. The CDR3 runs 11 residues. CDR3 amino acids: CASSRRTEAFF. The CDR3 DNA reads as TGTGCCAGCAGTAGGAGGACTGAAGCTTTCTTT.

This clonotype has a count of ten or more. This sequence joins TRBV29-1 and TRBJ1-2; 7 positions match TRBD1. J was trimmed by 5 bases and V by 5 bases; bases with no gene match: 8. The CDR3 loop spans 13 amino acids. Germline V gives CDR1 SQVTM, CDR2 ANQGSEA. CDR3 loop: CSVRQGGGYGYTF. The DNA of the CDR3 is TGCAGCGTTCGACAGGGTGGAGGATATGGCTACACCTTC.

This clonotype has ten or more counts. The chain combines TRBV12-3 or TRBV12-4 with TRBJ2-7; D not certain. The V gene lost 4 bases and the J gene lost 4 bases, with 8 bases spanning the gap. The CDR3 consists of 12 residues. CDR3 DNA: TGTGCCAGCAGTTCCCGCCCGTACGAGCAGTACTTC. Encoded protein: CASSSRPYEQYF.

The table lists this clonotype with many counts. The CDR3 loop reads CSVCTGPLNTEAFF. For the CDR3, the DNA is TGCAGCGTTTGTACCGGGCCCCTGAACACTGAAGCTTTCTTT. J is TRBJ1-1 and V is TRBV29-1; no clear D gene. Germline CDR1 reads SQVTM; CDR2 reads ANQGSEA. The CDR3 is 14 amino acids. The V end lost 5 bases, the J end lost 0 bases, and 13 bases lay between the germline ends. The entire variable domain, with the rest obtained from reference TRBV29-1 and TRBJ1-1, is as follows: SAVISQKPSRDICQRGTSLTIQCQVDSQVTMMFWYRQQPGQSLTLIATANQGSEATYESGFVIDKFPISRPNLTFSTLTVSNMSPEDSSIYLCSVCTGPLNTEAFFGQGTRLTVV.

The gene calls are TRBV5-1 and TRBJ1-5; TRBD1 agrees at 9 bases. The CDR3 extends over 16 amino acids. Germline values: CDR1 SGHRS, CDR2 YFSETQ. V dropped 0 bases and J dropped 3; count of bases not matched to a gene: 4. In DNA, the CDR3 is TGCGCCAGCAGCTTGGACGGGACAGGGAACAATCAGCCCCAGCATTTT. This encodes CASSLDGTGNNQPQHF. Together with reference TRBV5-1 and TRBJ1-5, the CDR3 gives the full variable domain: KAGVTQTPRYLIKTRGQQVTLSCSPISGHRSVSWYQQTPGQGLQFLFEYFSETQRNKGNFPGRFSGRQFSNSRSEMNVSTLELGDSALYLCASSLDGTGNNQPQHFGDGTRLSIL.

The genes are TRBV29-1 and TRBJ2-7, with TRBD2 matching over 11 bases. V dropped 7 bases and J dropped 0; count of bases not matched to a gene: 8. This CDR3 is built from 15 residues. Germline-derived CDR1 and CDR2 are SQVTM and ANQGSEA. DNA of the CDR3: TGCAGCGCGGAGACTAGCGGGGCGAGCTCCTACGAGCAGTACTTC. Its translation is CSAETSGASSYEQYF.

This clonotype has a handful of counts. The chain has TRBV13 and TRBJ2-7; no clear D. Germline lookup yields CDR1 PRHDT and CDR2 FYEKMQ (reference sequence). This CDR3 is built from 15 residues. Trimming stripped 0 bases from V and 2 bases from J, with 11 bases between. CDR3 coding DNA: TGTGCCAGCAGCTTAGGCTCCTTGTCCACCTACGAGCAGTACTTC. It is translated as CASSLGSLSTYEQYF.

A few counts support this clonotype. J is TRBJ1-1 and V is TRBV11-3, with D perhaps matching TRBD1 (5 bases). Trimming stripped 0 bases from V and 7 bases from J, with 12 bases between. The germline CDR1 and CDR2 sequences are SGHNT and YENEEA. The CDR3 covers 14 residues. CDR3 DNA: TGTGCCAGCAGCTTAGATCCCCGGGGGGATGAAGCTTTCTTT. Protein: CASSLDPRGDEAFF.

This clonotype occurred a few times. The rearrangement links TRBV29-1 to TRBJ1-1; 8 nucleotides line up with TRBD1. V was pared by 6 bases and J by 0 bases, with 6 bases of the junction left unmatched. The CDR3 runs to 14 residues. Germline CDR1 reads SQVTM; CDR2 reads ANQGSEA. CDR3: CSVPGQGMNTEAFF. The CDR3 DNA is TGCAGCGTCCCCGGACAGGGCATGAACACTGAAGCTTTCTTT.

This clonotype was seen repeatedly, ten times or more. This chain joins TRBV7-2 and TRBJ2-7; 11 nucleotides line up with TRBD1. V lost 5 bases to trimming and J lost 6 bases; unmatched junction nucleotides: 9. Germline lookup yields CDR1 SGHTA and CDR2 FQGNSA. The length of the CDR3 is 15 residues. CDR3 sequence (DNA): TGTGCCAGCAGCCGCCGGGGGGACAGGGGGTCCGAGCAGTACTTC. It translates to CASSRRGDRGSEQYF.

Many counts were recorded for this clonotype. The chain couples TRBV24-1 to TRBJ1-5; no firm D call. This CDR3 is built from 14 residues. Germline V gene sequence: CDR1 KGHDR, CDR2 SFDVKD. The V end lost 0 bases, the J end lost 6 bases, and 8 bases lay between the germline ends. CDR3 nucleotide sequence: TGTGCCACCAGTGATTTGAGTTCGGGTCAGCCCCAGCATTTT. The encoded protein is CATSDLSSGQPQHF.

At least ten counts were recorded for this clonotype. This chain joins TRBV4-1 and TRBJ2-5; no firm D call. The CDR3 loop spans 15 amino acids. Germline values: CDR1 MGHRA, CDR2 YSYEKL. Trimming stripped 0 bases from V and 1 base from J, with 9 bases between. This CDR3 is CASSQDLAVQETQYF. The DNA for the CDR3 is TGCGCCAGCAGCCAAGATTTAGCAGTCCAAGAGACCCAGTACTTC.

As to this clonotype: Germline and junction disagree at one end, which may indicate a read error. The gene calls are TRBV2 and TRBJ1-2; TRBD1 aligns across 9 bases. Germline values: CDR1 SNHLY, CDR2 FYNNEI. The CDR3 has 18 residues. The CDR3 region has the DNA TGTGCTAGCGGCAAAGGGTGGGACAGGGTACGGGTTAACTATGGCTACAGCTTC. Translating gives CASGKGWDRVRVNYGYSF.

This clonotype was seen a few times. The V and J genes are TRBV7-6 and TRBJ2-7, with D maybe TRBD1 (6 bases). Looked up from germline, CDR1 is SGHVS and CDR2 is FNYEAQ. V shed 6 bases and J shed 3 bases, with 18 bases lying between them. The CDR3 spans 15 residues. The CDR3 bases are TGTGCCAGCAGTCCGGAACCGGGACACAACTACGAGCAGTACTTC. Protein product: CASSPEPGHNYEQYF.

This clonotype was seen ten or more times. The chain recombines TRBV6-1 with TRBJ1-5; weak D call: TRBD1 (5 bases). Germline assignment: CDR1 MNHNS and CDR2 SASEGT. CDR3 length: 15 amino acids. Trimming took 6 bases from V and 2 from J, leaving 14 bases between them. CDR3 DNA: TGTGCCAGCAGGACGGACATTATCGGCAATCAGCCCCAGCATTTT. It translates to CASRTDIIGNQPQHF.

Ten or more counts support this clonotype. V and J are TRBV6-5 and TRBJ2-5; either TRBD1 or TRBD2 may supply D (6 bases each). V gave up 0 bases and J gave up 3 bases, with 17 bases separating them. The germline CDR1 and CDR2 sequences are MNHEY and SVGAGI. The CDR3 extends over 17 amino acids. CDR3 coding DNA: TGTGCCAGCAGTTACTCATCCAGACAGGAGGGTAAAGAGACCCAGTACTTC. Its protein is CASSYSSRQEGKETQYF.

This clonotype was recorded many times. The CDR3, as DNA: TGTGCCAGCAGTGAAGGACAGGGCTTTAGGGACGAGCAGTACTTC. Translation gives CASSEGQGFRDEQYF. This rearrangement joins TRBV6-1 to TRBJ2-7, with TRBD1 matching over 7 bases. J was trimmed by 5 bases and V by 1 base; bases with no gene match: 8. The CDR3 length is 15 residues. The germline CDR1 and CDR2 sequences are MNHNS and SASEGT.

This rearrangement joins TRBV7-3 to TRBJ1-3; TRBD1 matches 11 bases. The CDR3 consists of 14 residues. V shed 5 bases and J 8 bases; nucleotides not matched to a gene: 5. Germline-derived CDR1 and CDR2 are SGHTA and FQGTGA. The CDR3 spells CASSLDRGQDTIYF. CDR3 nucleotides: TGTGCCAGCAGCCTGGACAGGGGGCAGGACACCATATATTTT.

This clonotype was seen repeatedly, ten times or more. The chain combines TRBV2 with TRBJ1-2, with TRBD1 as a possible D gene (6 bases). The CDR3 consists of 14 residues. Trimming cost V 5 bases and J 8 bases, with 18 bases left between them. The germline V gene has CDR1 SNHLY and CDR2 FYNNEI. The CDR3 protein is CASSYRDLSGGYTF. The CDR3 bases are TGTGCCAGCAGTTACAGGGATCTCTCGGGGGGCTACACCTTC.

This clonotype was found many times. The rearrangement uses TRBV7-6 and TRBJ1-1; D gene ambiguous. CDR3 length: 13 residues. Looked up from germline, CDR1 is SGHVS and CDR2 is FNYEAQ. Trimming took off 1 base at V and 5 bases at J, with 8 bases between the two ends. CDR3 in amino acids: CASSLVEDTEAFF. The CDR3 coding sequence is TGTGCCAGCAGCTTAGTGGAGGATACTGAAGCTTTCTTT.

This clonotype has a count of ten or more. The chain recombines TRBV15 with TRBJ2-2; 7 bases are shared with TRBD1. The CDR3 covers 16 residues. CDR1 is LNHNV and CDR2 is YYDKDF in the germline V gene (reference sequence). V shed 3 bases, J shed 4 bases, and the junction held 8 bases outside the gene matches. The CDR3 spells CATSSPTGAITGELFF. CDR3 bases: TGTGCCACCAGCAGTCCAACAGGGGCAATCACCGGGGAGCTGTTTTTT. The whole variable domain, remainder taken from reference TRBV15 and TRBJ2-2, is DAMVIQNPRYQVTQFGKPVTLSCSQTLNHNVMYWYQQKSSQAPKLLFHYYDKDFNNEADTPDNFQSRRPNTSFCFLDIRSPGLGDTAMYLCATSSPTGAITGELFFGEGSRLTVL.

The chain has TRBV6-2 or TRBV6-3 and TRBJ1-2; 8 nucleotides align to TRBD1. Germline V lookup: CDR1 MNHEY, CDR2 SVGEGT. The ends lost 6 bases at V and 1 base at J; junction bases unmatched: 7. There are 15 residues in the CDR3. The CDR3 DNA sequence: TGTGCCAGCAGGCAGGGGGCCTCTAGTAACTATGGCTACACCTTC. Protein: CASRQGASSNYGYTF.

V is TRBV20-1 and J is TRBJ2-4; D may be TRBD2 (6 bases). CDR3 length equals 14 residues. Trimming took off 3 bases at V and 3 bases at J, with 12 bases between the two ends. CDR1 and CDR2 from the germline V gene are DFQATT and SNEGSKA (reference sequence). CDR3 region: CSASTGVYKNIQYF. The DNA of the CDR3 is TGCAGTGCTAGCACGGGGGTCTACAAAAACATTCAGTACTTC.

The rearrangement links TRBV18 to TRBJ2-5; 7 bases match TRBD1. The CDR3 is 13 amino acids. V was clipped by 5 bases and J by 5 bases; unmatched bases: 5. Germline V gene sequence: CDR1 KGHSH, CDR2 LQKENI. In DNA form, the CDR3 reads TGTGCCAGCTCAACAGGGGTAGAGGAGACCCAGTACTTC. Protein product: CASSTGVEETQYF.

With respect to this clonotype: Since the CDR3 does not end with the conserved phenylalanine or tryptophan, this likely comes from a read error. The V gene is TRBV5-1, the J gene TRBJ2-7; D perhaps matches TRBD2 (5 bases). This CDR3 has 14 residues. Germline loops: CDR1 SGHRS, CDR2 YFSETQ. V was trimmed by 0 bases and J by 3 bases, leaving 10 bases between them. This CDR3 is CASSLAGLGYEQYL. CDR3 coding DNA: TGCGCCAGCAGCTTGGCGGGGTTGGGCTACGAGCAGTACCTC.

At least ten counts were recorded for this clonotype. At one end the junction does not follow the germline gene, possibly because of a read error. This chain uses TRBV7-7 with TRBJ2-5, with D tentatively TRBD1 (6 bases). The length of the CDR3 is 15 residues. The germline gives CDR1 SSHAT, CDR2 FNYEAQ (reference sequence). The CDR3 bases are TGTGCTAGCAGCCTAAGGTACAGGGATGGAGAGACCCAGTACTTC. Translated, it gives CASSLRYRDGETQYF. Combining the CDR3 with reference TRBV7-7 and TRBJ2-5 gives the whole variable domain GAGVSQSPRYKVTKRGQDVTLRCDPISSHATLYWYQQALGQGPEFLTYFNYEAQPDKSGLPSDRFSAERPEGSISTLTIQRTEQRDSAMYRCASSLRYRDGETQYFGPGTRLLVL.

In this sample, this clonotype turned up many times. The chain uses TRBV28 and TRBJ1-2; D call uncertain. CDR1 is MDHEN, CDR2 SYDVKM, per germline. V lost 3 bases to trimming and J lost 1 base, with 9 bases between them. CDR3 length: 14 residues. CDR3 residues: CASSFLDGNYGYTF. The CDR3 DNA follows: TGTGCCAGCAGTTTCCTGGACGGTAACTATGGCTACACCTTC.

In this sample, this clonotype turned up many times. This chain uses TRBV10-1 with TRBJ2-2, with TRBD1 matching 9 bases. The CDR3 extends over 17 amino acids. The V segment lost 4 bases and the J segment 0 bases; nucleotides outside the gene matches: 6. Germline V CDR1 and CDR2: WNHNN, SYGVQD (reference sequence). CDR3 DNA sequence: TGCGCCAGCAGTGTTTTTGGGACAGGGTCGAACACCGGGGAGCTGTTTTTT. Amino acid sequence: CASSVFGTGSNTGELFF.

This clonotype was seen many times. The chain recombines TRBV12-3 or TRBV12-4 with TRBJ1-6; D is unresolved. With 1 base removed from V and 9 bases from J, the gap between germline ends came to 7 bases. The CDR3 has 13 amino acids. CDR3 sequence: CASSLDRRSPLHF. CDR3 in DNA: TGTGCCAGCAGTTTAGACAGACGTTCACCCCTCCACTTT.

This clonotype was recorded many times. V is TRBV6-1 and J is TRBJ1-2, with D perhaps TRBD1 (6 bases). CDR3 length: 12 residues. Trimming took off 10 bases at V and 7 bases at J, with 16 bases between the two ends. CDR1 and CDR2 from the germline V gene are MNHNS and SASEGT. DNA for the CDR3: TGTGCCACGGGGGCCGAGTCTCGTGGCTACACCTTC. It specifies CATGAESRGYTF.

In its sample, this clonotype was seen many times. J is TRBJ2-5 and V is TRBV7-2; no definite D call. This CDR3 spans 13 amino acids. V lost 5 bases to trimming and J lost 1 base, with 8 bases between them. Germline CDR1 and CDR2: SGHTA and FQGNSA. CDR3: CASSAGPQETQYF. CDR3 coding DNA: TGTGCCAGCAGCGCCGGTCCCCAAGAGACCCAGTACTTC.